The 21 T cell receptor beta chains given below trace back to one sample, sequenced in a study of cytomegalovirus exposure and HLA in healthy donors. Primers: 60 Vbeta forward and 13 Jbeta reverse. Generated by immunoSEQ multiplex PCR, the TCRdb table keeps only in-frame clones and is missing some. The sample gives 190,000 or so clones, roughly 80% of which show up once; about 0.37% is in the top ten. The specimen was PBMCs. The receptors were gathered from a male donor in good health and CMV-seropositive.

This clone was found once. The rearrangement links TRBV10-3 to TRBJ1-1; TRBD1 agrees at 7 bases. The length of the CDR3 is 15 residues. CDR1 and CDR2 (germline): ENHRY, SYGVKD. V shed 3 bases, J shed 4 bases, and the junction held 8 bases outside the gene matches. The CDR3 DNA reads TGTGCCATCAGTGACCCGACCCAGGGGGGCACTGAAGCTTTCTTT. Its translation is CAISDPTQGGTEAFF.

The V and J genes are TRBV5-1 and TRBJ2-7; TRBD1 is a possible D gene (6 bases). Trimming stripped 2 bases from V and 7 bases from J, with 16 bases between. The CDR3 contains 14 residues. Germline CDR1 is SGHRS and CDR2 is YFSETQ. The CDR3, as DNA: TGCGCCAGCAGCTTACGGGACAACCAGCGAGAGCAGTACTTC. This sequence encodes CASSLRDNQREQYF.

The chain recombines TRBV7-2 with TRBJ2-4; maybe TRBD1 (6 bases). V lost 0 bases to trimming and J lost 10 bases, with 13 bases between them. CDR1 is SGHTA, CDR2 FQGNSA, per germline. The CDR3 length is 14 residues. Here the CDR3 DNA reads TGTGCCAGCAGCTTAGCACAGGGCGAGGGGATTCAGTACTTC. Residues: CASSLAQGEGIQYF.

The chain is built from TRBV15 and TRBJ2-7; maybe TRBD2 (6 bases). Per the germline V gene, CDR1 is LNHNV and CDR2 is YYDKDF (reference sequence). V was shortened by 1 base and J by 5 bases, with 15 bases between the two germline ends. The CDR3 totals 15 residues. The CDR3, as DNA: TGTGCCACCAGCAGAGTCGGTACGGGAGAAAACGAGCAGTACTTC. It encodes CATSRVGTGENEQYF.

As DNA, the CDR3 is TGTGCCAGCAGCTTAGGGGCGGGAGGAAGAGATACGCAGTATTTT. Translated: CASSLGAGGRDTQYF. The chain is built from TRBV7-2 and TRBJ2-3, with TRBD2 matching over 8 bases. Germline V gene sequence: CDR1 SGHTA, CDR2 FQGNSA. V lost 1 base to trimming and J lost 5 bases; unmatched junction nucleotides: 5. CDR3 length equals 15 residues.

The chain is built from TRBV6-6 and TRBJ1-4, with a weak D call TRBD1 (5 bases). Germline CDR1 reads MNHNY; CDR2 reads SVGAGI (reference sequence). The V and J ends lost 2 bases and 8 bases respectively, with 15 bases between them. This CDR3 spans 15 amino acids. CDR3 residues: CASSYPGEGKEKLFF. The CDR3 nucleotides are TGTGCCAGCAGTTACCCCGGGGAGGGGAAAGAAAAACTGTTTTTT.

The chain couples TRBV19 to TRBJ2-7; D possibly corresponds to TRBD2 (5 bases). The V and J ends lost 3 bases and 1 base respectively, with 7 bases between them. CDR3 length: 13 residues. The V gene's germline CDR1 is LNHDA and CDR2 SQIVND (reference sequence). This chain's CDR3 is CASSIGESYEQYF. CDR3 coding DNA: TGTGCCAGTAGTATTGGGGAGTCCTACGAGCAGTACTTC. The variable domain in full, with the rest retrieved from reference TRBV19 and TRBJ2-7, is DGGITQSPKYLFRKEGQNVTLSCEQNLNHDAMYWYRQDPGQGLRLIYYSQIVNDFQKGDIAEGYSVSREKKESFPLTVTSAQKNPTAFYLCASSIGESYEQYFGPGTRLTVT.

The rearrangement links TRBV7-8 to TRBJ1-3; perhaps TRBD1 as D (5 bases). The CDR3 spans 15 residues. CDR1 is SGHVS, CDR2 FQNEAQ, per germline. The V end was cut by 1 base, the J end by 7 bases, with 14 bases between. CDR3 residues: CASSLDKGSGNTIYF. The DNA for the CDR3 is TGTGCCAGCAGCTTAGACAAGGGTTCAGGGAACACCATATATTTT. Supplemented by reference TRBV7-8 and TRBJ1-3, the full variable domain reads GAGVSQSPRYKVAKRGQDVALRCDPISGHVSLFWYQQALGQGPEFLTYFQNEAQLDKSGLPSDRFFAERPEGSVSTLKIQRTQQEDSAVYLCASSLDKGSGNTIYFGEGSWLTVV.

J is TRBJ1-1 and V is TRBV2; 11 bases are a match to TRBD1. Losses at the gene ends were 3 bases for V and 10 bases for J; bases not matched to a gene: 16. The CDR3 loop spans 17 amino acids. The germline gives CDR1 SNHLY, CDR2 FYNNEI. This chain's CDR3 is CASSDRTGGGSVRRAFF. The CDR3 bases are TGTGCCAGCAGTGACCGGACAGGGGGCGGAAGTGTTCGTAGAGCTTTCTTT.

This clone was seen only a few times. The CDR3 DNA follows: TGTGCCAGCAGCTTGACAGGGGTGAATGAAAAACTGTTTTTT. Its translation: CASSLTGVNEKLFF. This chain links TRBV7-9 with TRBJ1-4; 8 bases align to TRBD1. The V gene's germline CDR1 is SEHNR and CDR2 FQNEAQ (reference sequence). V was clipped by 3 bases and J by 5 bases; unmatched bases: 2. This CDR3 is 14 amino acids long.

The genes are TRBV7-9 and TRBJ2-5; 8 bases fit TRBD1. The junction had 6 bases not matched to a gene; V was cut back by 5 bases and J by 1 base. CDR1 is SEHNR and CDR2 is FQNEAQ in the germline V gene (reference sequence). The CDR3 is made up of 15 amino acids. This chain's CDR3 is CASSTITGGQETQYF. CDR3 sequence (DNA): TGTGCCAGCAGCACCATAACAGGGGGCCAAGAGACCCAGTACTTC.

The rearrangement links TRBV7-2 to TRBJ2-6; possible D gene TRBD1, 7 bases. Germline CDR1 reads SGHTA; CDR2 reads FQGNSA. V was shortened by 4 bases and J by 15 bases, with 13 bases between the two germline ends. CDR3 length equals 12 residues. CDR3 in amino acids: CASSSNQGGLTF. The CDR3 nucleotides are TGTGCCAGCAGCTCTAACCAGGGGGGCCTGACTTTC.

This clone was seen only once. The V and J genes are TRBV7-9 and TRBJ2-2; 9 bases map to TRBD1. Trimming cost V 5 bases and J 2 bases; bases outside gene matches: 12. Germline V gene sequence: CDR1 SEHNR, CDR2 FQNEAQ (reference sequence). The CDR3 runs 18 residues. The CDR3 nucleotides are TGTGCCAGCAGCCCCTCCCCCGGACAGGGGACCAACACCGGGGAGCTGTTTTTT. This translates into CASSPSPGQGTNTGELFF.

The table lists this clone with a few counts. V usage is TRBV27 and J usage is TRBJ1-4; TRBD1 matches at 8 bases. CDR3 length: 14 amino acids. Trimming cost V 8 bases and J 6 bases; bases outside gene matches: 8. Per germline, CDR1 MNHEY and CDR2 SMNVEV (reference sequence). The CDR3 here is CASSWTGSDEKLFF. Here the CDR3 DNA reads TGTGCCAGCTCCTGGACAGGGAGCGATGAAAAACTGTTTTTT.

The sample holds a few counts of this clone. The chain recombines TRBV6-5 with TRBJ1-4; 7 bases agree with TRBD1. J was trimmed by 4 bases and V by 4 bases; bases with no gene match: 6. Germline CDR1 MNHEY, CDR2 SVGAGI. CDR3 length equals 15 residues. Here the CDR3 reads CASSLAGGFNEKLFF. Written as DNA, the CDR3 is TGTGCCAGCAGTTTGGCAGGGGGATTTAATGAAAAACTGTTTTTT.

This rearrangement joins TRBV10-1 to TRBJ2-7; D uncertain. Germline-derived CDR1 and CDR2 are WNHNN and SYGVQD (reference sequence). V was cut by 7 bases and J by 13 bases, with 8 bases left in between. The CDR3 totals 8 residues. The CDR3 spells CASTEAYF. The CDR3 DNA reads TGCGCCAGCACCGAAGCATACTTC.

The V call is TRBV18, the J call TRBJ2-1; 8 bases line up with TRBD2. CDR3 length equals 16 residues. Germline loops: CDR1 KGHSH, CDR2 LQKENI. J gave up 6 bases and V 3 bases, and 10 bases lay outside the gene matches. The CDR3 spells CASSPSPGLVFNEQFF. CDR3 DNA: TGTGCCAGCTCACCCAGTCCGGGACTAGTTTTCAATGAGCAGTTCTTC.

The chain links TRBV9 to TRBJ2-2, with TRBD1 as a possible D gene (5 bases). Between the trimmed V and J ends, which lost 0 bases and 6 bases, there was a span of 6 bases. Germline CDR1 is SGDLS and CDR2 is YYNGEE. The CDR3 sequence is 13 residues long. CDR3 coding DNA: TGTGCCAGCAGCGTAGCAGGGCCCGGGGAGCTGTTTTTT. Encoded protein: CASSVAGPGELFF.

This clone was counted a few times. CDR3 coding DNA: TGTGCCAGCAGTTACTCGGGGGGAAAATCGGGTGAAGCTTTCTTT. It translates to CASSYSGGKSGEAFF. This chain connects TRBV6-6 to TRBJ1-1; D is perhaps TRBD1 (5 bases). With 0 bases removed from V and 7 bases from J, the gap between germline ends came to 15 bases. CDR1 MNHNY and CDR2 SVGAGI come from the germline V gene (reference sequence). The CDR3 extends over 15 amino acids.

This CDR3 is CASRRDLQGTGELFF. The DNA of the CDR3 is TGTGCCAGCAGGCGGGACCTCCAAGGGACCGGGGAGCTGTTTTTT. This sequence joins TRBV6-1 and TRBJ2-2, with D perhaps TRBD2 (6 bases). V was trimmed by 6 bases and J by 5 bases, leaving 16 bases between them. CDR3 length: 15 amino acids. Germline V lookup: CDR1 MNHNS, CDR2 SASEGT.

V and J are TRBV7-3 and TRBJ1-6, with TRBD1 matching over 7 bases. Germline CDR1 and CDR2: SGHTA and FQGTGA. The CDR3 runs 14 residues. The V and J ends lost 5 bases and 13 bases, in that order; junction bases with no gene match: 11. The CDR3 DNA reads TGTGCCAGCAGCCCAACAGGGGCGGGATCGCCCCTCCACTTT. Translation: CASSPTGAGSPLHF.